A single count supports the clone carrying this TCR beta chain. The same CDR3 is also encoded by other DNA sequences in this sample. The source of the sample is a study of OX40 agonist ivuxolimab in advanced cancers. Germline CDR1 is SGDLS and CDR2 is YYNGEE. CDR3 length: 15 amino acids. V was shortened by 0 bases and J by 0 bases, with 7 bases between the two germline ends. Libraries were prepared by immunoSEQ multiplex PCR; TCRdb keeps only in-frame clonotypes and omits some of them. This sample has some 150,000 clones, with approximately 94% found just once. The chain recombines TRBV9 with TRBJ1-5; D unresolved. This TCR came from an adult with an advanced solid tumor such as melanoma, head and neck, liver or kidney cancer. Sequenced here: CD4+ or CD8+ T cells sorted from blood, sampled in a trial of the OX40 agonist ivuxolimab. In DNA form, the CDR3 reads TGTGCCAGCAGCGTAGGTACAAATAGCAATCAGCCCCAGCATTTT. Its translation: CASSVGTNSNQPQHF.